This TCR beta chain was profiled in a study of cytomegalovirus exposure and HLA in healthy donors. Study summary: There were some 120 million unique TCR beta sequences, drawn from 150 million to 200 million T cells, in an earlier analysis. Around 77% of roughly 400 genotyped donors fell in the Caucasian-associated ancestry cluster. General study findings and limits: Three of the chains that were CMV-associated were confirmed in vitro to be specific for CMV antigens.

PCR used 60 Vbeta primers and 13 Jbeta primers. Study processing details: Unique TCR beta chains totaled some 78 million in a later count, with 8.5 million to 12 million of them shared. Some clones are missing from TCRdb's copy, which holds only in-frame ones; the method was immunoSEQ multiplex PCR. V, J and clone size are those of that table, while D and trimming were read from the DNA. Among under 150,000 clones, 84% were seen once, and the ten largest hold 2.7%. This clone was seen only a few times. The antigen is undetermined. Germline V gene lookup returns CDR1 MGHRA and CDR2 YSYEKL. Trimming at V came to 8 bases and at J to 0 bases, leaving 12 bases not matched to a gene. The CDR3 sequence is 17 residues long.

Sequences were obtained from PBMCs. The V call is TRBV4-1, the J call TRBJ2-7; 11 nucleotides align to TRBD2. The TCR comes from a man between 45 and 60 years old in good health and CMV-seronegative. The CDR3 loop reads CASQGLAGGRSSYEQYF. Written as DNA, the CDR3 is TGCGCCAGCCAGGGGCTAGCGGGGGGTAGGAGCTCCTACGAGCAGTACTTC.